These 20 T cell receptor beta chains were all obtained from the same sample, sequenced in a study of blood T cell repertoires in COVID-19. Sequencing was performed with immunoSEQ multiplex PCR; in TCRdb, only in-frame clones are kept and a portion is missing. The table shows around 300,000 clones, with around four fifths occurring only once. The sequenced sample was peripheral blood. The receptors stem from a man aged 25 to 45 with active or convalescent COVID-19.

V is TRBV7-2 and J is TRBJ2-3, with D tentatively TRBD2 (5 bases). Trimming stripped 5 bases from V and 0 bases from J, with 12 bases between. The CDR3 is made up of 15 amino acids. Germline CDR1 reads SGHTA; CDR2 reads FQGNSA. In DNA form, the CDR3 reads TGTGCCAGCAGCGCTGACTACCTTAGCACAGATACGCAGTATTTT. Encoded protein: CASSADYLSTDTQYF.

The chain uses TRBV28 and TRBJ1-5, with D uncertain. The CDR3 spans 14 residues. V was clipped by 9 bases and J by 3 bases, with 15 bases between them. CDR1 is MDHEN and CDR2 is SYDVKM in the germline V gene. CDR3 amino acids: CASRVLMDNQPQHF. The CDR3 coding sequence is TGTGCCAGTCGGGTCTTGATGGACAATCAGCCCCAGCATTTT. Together with reference TRBV28 and TRBJ1-5, the CDR3 gives the full variable domain: DVKVTQSSRYLVKRTGEKVFLECVQDMDHENMFWYRQDPGLGLRLIYFSYDVKMKEKGDIPEGYSVSREKKERFSLILESASTNQTSMYLCASRVLMDNQPQHFGDGTRLSIL.

The chain recombines TRBV4-1 with TRBJ1-4, with a possible D match to TRBD1 (5 bases). Germline-derived CDR1 and CDR2 are MGHRA and YSYEKL. V lost 0 bases and J 8 bases, leaving 10 bases between the germline ends. CDR3 length: 14 amino acids. CDR3 loop: CASSQEGLREKLFF. The CDR3 DNA follows: TGCGCCAGCAGCCAAGAGGGACTGAGAGAAAAACTGTTTTTT.

A single count supports this clone. The chain joins TRBV30 to TRBJ1-1; D gene unclear. V lost 0 bases and J lost 7, with 6 bases in between. The germline CDR1 and CDR2 sequences are GTSNPN and SVGIG (reference sequence). This CDR3 is built from 11 residues. CDR3 residues: CAWSVLLEAFF. DNA for the CDR3: TGTGCCTGGAGTGTACTACTTGAAGCTTTCTTT. Variable domain in full (rest from reference TRBV30 and TRBJ1-1): SQTIHQWPATLVQPVGSPLSLECTVEGTSNPNLYWYRQAAGRGLQLLFYSVGIGQISSEVPQNLSASRPQDRQFILSSKKLLLSDSGFYLCAWSVLLEAFFGQGTRLTVV.

The chain recombines TRBV10-3 with TRBJ2-3; D may be TRBD1 (5 bases). With 3 bases removed from V and 6 bases from J, the gap between germline ends came to 10 bases. Per the germline V gene, CDR1 is ENHRY and CDR2 is SYGVKD. This CDR3 comprises 13 residues. The CDR3 is CAISDQGRDTQYF. CDR3 DNA: TGTGCCATCAGTGACCAGGGCAGGGATACGCAGTATTTT.

The CDR3 DNA reads as TGCGCCAGCAGCCAAGGACCTCGGACTAGCGGGTGGCCCGGGGAGCTGTTTTTT. It yields the protein CASSQGPRTSGWPGELFF. The chain links TRBV4-3 to TRBJ2-2; 11 nucleotides line up with TRBD2. J was trimmed by 6 bases and V by 1 base; bases with no gene match: 10. The CDR3 covers 18 residues. Germline lookup yields CDR1 LGHNA and CDR2 YSLEER.

The rearrangement joins TRBV19 to TRBJ1-5, with 9 bases aligning to TRBD1. Trimming took 8 bases from V and 10 from J; bases not matched to a gene: 12. This CDR3 comprises 14 residues. CDR1 is LNHDA, CDR2 SQIVND, per germline (reference sequence). In DNA form, the CDR3 reads TGTGCCAGTGCAGTTGGACAGGGGTCGGGTCCCCAGCATTTT. As protein: CASAVGQGSGPQHF.

This rearrangement joins TRBV12-3 or TRBV12-4 to TRBJ2-1; D unclear. The CDR3 is 13 residues long. V lost 7 bases, J lost 4 bases, and 11 bases lay in between. The CDR3 is CASTVDGYNEQFF. The CDR3 DNA is TGTGCCAGCACCGTAGACGGGTACAATGAGCAGTTCTTC.

The J gene is TRBJ1-2, the V gene TRBV7-2; D is ambiguous. CDR3 length equals 14 residues. In germline, CDR1 is SGHTA, CDR2 FQGNSA. V was cut by 1 base and J by 7 bases, with 13 bases left in between. The CDR3 region is CASSLGGLGSGYTF. In DNA form, the CDR3 reads TGTGCCAGCAGCTTAGGAGGTCTGGGGAGTGGCTACACCTTC.

In DNA, the CDR3 is TGTGCCAGCAGCGTAGCGGGCGGGAGGGCCGGTGAGACCCAGTACTTC. Protein: CASSVAGGRAGETQYF. This chain links TRBV5-4 with TRBJ2-5; 9 positions match TRBD2. Germline V gene lookup returns CDR1 SGHNT and CDR2 YYREEE (reference sequence). The CDR3 is made up of 16 amino acids. V lost 4 bases to trimming and J lost 5 bases; unmatched junction nucleotides: 12.

The chain combines TRBV30 with TRBJ2-7, with TRBD2 as a possible D gene (6 bases). CDR3 length: 14 residues. The germline V gene has CDR1 GTSNPN and CDR2 SVGIG (reference sequence). V was trimmed by 6 bases and J by 4 bases, leaving 19 bases between them. The CDR3 loop reads CACAKGLLGYEQYF. The DNA of the CDR3 is TGTGCCTGCGCCAAGGGACTCTTGGGATACGAGCAGTACTTC. The variable domain in full, completed from reference TRBV30 and TRBJ2-7, reads SQTIHQWPATLVQPVGSPLSLECTVEGTSNPNLYWYRQAAGRGLQLLFYSVGIGQISSEVPQNLSASRPQDRQFILSSKKLLLSDSGFYLCACAKGLLGYEQYFGPGTRLTVT.

The rearrangement uses TRBV7-6 and TRBJ1-2; the D gene is possibly TRBD1 (6 bases). V was shortened by 4 bases and J by 4 bases, with 16 bases between the two germline ends. Germline V gene sequence: CDR1 SGHVS, CDR2 FNYEAQ. This CDR3 spans 15 amino acids. CDR3 in amino acids: CASSSTETGTYGYTF. The CDR3 nucleotides read TGTGCCAGCAGCTCCACAGAGACAGGCACCTATGGCTACACCTTC.

This chain links TRBV16 with TRBJ1-2; 7 bases agree with TRBD1. The germline CDR1 and CDR2 sequences are KGHSY and FQNENV. V trimming: 3 bases; J trimming: 4 bases; junction bases outside the gene matches: 5. The CDR3 is made up of 14 amino acids. This chain's CDR3 is CASSQSRDSYGYTF. CDR3 DNA: TGTGCCAGCAGCCAGTCCCGGGACAGCTATGGCTACACCTTC.

The V gene is TRBV6-5, the J gene TRBJ1-1; 8 positions agree with TRBD1. The CDR3 extends over 13 amino acids. Germline assignment: CDR1 MNHEY and CDR2 SVGAGI. The J segment lost 8 bases and the V segment lost 2 bases, leaving 4 bases of the junction unmatched. The DNA of the CDR3 is TGTGCCAGCAGTTACCATCGACAGGGGGAAGCTTTCTTT. It is translated as CASSYHRQGEAFF.

V and J are TRBV21-1 and TRBJ2-6; no DNA check was done on the table's D call, TRBD1. TRBV21-1 is designated a pseudogene. The CDR3 runs to 18 residues. CDR3 DNA sequence: TGTGCCAGCAGCGAGGACAGATTCCCAACCTCTGGGGCCAACGTCCTGACTTTC. This gives the protein CASSEDRFPTSGANVLTF.

This chain joins TRBV24-1 and TRBJ2-2, with TRBD1 as a possible D gene (5 bases). Trimming took off 6 bases at V and 6 bases at J, with 16 bases between the two ends. CDR1 and CDR2 (germline): KGHDR, SFDVKD. This CDR3 is 15 amino acids long. Here the CDR3 reads CATSSPGWVSGELFF. The CDR3 region has the DNA TGTGCCACCAGTTCGCCAGGGTGGGTGTCCGGGGAGCTGTTTTTT.

This chain uses TRBV11-2 with TRBJ2-7; the D gene is possibly TRBD2 (6 bases). The CDR3 sequence is 14 residues long. V was clipped by 10 bases and J by 2 bases, with 18 bases between them. Per the germline V gene, CDR1 is SGHAT and CDR2 is FQNNGV. The CDR3 coding sequence is TGTGCCATCTCCTGGAGGGAATTTCCCTACGAGCAGTACTTC. Protein: CAISWREFPYEQYF.

This clone was observed many times. Other DNA sequences within the sample encode an identical CDR3. The J gene is TRBJ2-1, the V gene TRBV9; D gene ambiguous. CDR3 length equals 15 residues. Germline CDR1 SGDLS, CDR2 YYNGEE. The V end lost 0 bases, the J end lost 0 bases, and 7 bases lay between the germline ends. The chain's CDR3 is CASSVGPSSYNEQFF. CDR3 nucleotide sequence: TGTGCCAGCAGCGTAGGGCCTAGCTCCTACAATGAGCAGTTCTTC.

This clone turned up a few times. The V call is TRBV6-6, the J call TRBJ2-7, with TRBD1 identical over 7 bases. V shed 0 bases and J 3 bases; nucleotides not matched to a gene: 2. This CDR3 has 14 amino acids. The germline CDR1 and CDR2 sequences are MNHNY and SVGAGI (reference sequence). CDR3 residues: CASSYSRDSYEQYF. Written as DNA, the CDR3 is TGTGCCAGCAGTTACTCAAGGGACAGCTACGAGCAGTACTTC.

The J gene is TRBJ1-2, the V gene TRBV19; TRBD1 aligns across 12 bases. Germline-derived CDR1 and CDR2 are LNHDA and SQIVND (reference sequence). J was trimmed by 5 bases and V by 5 bases; bases with no gene match: 6. The CDR3 totals 15 residues. The CDR3 reads CASSVPGQGAYGYTF. CDR3 nucleotide sequence: TGTGCCAGTAGTGTTCCGGGACAGGGGGCATATGGCTACACCTTC.